The sequence of this T cell receptor beta chain was determined in a study of blood T cell repertoires in COVID-19. Study-wide context: Spain, Italy and the United States supplied samples that represented acute and convalescent COVID-19. From T cells, B-cell-depleted T cells, or PBMCs came the material, which was cDNA or gDNA.

The CDR3 contains 12 residues. The germline V and J ends were trimmed by 8 bases and 6 bases, with 12 bases remaining between them. Per germline, CDR1 SNHLY and CDR2 FYNNEI. In the authors' workflow: Reference gene primer amplification gave nucleated cell count estimates. Only in-frame clones appear in the TCRdb table, and some are missing; sequencing was by immunoSEQ multiplex PCR. Clone size and the V and J calls come from that table; the DNA yielded D and trimming. In the table there are tens of thousands of clones, around 74% of which are singletons. The TCR sequence derives from a woman aged 50 to 65 with active or convalescent COVID-19. The chain has TRBV2 and TRBJ2-3, with D possibly TRBD2 on 5 matching bases. Sequenced material: peripheral blood. CDR3 nucleotide sequence: TGTGCCAGCGGGGAGCTAACGGATACGCAGTATTTT. Its translation is CASGELTDTQYF. The full variable domain, with the rest looked up from reference TRBV2 and TRBJ2-3, is EPEVTQTPSHQVTQMGQEVILRCVPISNHLYFYWYRQILGQKVEFLVSFYNNEISEKSEIFDDQFSVERPDGSNFTLKIRSTKLEDSAMYFCASGELTDTQYFGPGTRLTVL.